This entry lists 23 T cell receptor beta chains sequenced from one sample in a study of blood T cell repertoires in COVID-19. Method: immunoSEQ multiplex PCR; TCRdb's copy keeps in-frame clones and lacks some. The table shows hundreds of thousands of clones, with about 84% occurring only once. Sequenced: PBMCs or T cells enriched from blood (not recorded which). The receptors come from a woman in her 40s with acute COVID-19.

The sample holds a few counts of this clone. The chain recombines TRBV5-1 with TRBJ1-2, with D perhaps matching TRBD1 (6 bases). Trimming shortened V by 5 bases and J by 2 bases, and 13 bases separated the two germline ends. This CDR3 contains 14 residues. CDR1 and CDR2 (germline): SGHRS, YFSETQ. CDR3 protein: CASRYLQGNYGYTF. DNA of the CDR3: TGCGCCAGCAGGTACCTACAGGGAAACTATGGCTACACCTTC.

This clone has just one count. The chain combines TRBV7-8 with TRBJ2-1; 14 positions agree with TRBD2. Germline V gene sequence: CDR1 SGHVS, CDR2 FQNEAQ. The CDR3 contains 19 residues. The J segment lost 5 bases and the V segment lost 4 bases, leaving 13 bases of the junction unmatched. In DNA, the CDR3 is TGTGCCAGCAGCTCCAGAAGTGGACTAGCGGGAGGATTTCACAATGAGCAGTTCTTC. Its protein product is CASSSRSGLAGGFHNEQFF.

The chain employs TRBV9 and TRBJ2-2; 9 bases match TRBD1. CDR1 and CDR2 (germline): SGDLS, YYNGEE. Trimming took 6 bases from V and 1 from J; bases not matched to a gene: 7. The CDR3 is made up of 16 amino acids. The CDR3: CASTRLGQGNTGELFF. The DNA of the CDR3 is TGTGCCAGCACCCGATTGGGACAGGGGAACACCGGGGAGCTGTTTTTT.

Here the CDR3 reads CASSLQGRAEAFF. The CDR3, as DNA: TGTGCCAGCAGTCTACAGGGAAGGGCTGAAGCTTTCTTT. The chain is built from TRBV6-5 and TRBJ1-1, with D perhaps TRBD1 (6 bases). This CDR3 has 13 amino acids. V lost 5 bases, J lost 6 bases, and 13 bases lay in between. Germline loops: CDR1 MNHEY, CDR2 SVGAGI.

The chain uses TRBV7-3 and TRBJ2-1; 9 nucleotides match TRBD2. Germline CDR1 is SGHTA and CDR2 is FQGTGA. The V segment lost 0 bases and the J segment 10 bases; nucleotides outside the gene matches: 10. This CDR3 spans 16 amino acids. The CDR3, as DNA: TGTGCCAGCAGCTTAACGAGGCTAGCGGGAAGGGAAGAGCAGTTCTTC. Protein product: CASSLTRLAGREEQFF.

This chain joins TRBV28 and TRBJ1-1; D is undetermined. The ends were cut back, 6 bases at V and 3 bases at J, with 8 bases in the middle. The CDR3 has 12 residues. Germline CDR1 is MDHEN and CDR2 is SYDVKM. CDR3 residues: CASRSRDTEAFF. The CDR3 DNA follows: TGTGCCAGCAGGTCCCGGGACACTGAAGCTTTCTTT.

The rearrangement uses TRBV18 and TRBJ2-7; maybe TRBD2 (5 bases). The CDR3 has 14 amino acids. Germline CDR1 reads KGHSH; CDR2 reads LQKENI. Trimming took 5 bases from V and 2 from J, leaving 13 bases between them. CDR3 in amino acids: CASSATGEPYEQYF. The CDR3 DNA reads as TGTGCCAGCTCAGCCACCGGGGAACCCTACGAGCAGTACTTC.

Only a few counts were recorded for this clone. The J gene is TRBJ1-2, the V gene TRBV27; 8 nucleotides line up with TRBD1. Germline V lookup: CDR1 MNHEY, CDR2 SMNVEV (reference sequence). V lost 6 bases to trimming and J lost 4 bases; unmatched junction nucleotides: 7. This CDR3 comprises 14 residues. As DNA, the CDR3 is TGTGCCAGCAGCACCCTGGACAGGGCCTATGGCTACACCTTC. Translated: CASSTLDRAYGYTF.

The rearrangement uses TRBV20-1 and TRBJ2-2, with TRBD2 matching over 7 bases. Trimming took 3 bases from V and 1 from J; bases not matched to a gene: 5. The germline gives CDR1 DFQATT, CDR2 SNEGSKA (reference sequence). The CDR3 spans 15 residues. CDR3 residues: CSASSSGKNTGELFF. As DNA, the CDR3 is TGCAGTGCTAGTTCCAGCGGGAAGAACACCGGGGAGCTGTTTTTT.

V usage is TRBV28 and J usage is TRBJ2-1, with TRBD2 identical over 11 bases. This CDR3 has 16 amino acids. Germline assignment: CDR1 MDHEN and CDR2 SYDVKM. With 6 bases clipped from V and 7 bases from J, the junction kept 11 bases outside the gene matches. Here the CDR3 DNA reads TGTGCCAGCAGACCAACGGGGCTAGCGGGAGGAAATGAGCAGTTCTTC. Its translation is CASRPTGLAGGNEQFF.

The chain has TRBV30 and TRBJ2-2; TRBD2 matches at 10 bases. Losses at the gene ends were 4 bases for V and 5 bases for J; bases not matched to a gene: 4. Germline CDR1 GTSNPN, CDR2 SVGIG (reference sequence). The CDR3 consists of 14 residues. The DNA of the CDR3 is TGTGCCTGGACTAGCGGGAGTATAACCGGGGAGCTGTTTTTT. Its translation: CAWTSGSITGELFF.

The CDR3 bases are TGTGCCAGCAGTGAACAGGTTCACAGGACGGAGACCCAGTACTTC. Its protein product is CASSEQVHRTETQYF. This rearrangement joins TRBV6-1 to TRBJ2-5, with D possibly TRBD1 on 5 matching bases. The germline V and J ends were trimmed by 2 bases and 5 bases, with 15 bases remaining between them. This CDR3 comprises 15 residues. Germline V gene lookup returns CDR1 MNHNS and CDR2 SASEGT.

CDR3 coding DNA: TGTGCCAGCAGCTTCTCAACGGGGAACACTGAAGCTTTCTTT. This encodes CASSFSTGNTEAFF. The chain is built from TRBV9 and TRBJ1-1; D remains unclear. This CDR3 is 14 amino acids long. The V gene lost 4 bases and the J gene lost 1 base, with 11 bases spanning the gap. CDR1 and CDR2 from the germline V gene are SGDLS and YYNGEE. Full variable domain (missing parts from reference TRBV9 and TRBJ1-1): DSGVTQTPKHLITATGQRVTLRCSPRSGDLSVYWYQQSLDQGLQFLIQYYNGEERAKGNILERFSAQQFPDLHSELNLSSLELGDSALYFCASSFSTGNTEAFFGQGTRLTVV.

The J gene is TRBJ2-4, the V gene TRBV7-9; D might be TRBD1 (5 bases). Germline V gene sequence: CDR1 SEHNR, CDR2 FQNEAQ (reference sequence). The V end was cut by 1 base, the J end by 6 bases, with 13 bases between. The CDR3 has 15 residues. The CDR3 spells CASSLVATAINIQYF. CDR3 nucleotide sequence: TGTGCCAGCAGCTTAGTCGCGACAGCGATAAACATTCAGTACTTC. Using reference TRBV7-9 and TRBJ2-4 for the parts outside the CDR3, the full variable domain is DTGVSQNPRHKITKRGQNVTFRCDPISEHNRLYWYRQTLGQGPEFLTYFQNEAQLEKSRLLSDRFSAERPKGSFSTLEIQRTEQGDSAMYLCASSLVATAINIQYFGAGTRLSVL.

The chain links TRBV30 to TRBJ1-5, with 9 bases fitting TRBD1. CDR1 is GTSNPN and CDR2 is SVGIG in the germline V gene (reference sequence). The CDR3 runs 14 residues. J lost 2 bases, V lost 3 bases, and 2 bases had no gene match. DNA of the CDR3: TGTGCCTGGAGGGGACAGGGAGGCAATCAGCCCCAGCATTTT. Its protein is CAWRGQGGNQPQHF.

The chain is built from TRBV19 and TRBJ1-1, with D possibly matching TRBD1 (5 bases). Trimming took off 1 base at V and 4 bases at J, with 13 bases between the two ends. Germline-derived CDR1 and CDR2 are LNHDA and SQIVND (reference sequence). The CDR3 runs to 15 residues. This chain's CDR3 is CASSIGTLGPTEAFF. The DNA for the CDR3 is TGTGCCAGTAGTATAGGTACTTTGGGGCCCACTGAAGCTTTCTTT.

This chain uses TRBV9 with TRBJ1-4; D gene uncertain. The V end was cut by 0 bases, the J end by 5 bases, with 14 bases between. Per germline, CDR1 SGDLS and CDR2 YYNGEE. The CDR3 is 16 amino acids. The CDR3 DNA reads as TGTGCCAGCAGCGTAGACGCTGGCGGGGAAAATGAAAAACTGTTTTTT. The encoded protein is CASSVDAGGENEKLFF.

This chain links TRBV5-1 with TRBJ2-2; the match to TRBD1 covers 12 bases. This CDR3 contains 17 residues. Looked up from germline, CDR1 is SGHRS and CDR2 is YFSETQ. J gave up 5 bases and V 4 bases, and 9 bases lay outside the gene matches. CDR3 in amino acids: CASSDPGQGARTGELFF. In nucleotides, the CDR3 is TGCGCCAGCAGCGACCCGGGACAGGGGGCAAGAACCGGGGAGCTGTTTTTT.

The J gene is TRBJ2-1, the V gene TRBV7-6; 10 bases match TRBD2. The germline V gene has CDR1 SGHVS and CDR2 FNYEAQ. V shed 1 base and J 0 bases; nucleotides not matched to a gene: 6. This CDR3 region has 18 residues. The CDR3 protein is CASSLGASGSSSYNEQFF. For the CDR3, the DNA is TGTGCCAGCAGCTTAGGGGCTAGCGGGAGCAGCTCCTACAATGAGCAGTTCTTC.

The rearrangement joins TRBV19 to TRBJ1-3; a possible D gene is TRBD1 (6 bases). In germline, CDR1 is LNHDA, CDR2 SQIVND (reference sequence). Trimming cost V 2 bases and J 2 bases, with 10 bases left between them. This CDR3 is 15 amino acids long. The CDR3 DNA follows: TGTGCCAGTAGTATACCCAGGGGCGCTGGAAACACCATATATTTT. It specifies CASSIPRGAGNTIYF.

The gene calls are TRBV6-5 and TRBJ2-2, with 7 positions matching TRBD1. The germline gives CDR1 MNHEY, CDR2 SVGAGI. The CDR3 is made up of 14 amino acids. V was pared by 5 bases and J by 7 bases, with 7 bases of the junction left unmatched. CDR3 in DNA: TGTGCCAGCAGTAAGACAGGGCTGAACGGGGAGCTGTTTTTT. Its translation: CASSKTGLNGELFF.

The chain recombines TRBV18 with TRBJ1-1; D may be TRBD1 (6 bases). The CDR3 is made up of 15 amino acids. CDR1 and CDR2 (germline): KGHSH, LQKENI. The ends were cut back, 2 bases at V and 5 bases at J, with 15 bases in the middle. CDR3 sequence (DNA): TGTGCCAGCTCACCAGCAACGTCAGGGGAGACTGAAGCTTTCTTT. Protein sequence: CASSPATSGETEAFF.

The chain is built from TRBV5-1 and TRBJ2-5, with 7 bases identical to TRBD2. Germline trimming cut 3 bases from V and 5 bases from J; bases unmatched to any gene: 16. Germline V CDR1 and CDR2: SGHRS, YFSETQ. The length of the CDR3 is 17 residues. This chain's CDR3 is CASSSGGASGPSETQYF. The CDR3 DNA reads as TGCGCCAGCAGCTCTGGGGGAGCTAGCGGCCCCTCGGAGACCCAGTACTTC.